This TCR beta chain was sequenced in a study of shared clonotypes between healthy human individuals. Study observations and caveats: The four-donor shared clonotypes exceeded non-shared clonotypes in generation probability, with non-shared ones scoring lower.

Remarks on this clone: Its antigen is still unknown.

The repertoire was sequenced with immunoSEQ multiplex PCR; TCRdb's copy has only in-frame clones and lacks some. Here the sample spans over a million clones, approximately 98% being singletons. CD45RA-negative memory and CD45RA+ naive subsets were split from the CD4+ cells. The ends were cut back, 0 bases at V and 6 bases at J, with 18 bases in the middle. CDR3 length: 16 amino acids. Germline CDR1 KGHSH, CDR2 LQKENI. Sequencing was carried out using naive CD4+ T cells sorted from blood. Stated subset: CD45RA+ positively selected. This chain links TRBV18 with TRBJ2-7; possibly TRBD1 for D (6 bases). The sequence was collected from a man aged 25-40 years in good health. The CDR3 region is CASSPPITGIFREQYF. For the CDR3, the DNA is TGTGCCAGCTCACCACCGATTACAGGGATCTTTCGCGAGCAGTACTTC.